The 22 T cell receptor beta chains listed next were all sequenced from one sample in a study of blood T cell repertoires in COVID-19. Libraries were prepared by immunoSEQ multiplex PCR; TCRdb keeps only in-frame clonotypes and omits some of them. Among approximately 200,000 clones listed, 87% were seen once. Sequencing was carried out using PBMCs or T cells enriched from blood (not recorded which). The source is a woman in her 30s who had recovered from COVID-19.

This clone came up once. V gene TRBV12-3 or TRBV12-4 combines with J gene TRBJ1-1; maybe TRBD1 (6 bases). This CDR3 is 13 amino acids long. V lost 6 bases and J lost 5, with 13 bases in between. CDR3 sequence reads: CASRPTGGTEAFF. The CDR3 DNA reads TGTGCCAGCAGGCCGACAGGAGGTACTGAAGCTTTCTTT.

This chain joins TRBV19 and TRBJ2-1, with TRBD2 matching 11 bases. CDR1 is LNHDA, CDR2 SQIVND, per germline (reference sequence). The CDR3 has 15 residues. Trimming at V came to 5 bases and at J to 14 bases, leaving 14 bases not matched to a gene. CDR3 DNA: TGTGCCAGTAGTCCCGGGACTAGCGGCGCTCAGTGGGAGTTCTTC. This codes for CASSPGTSGAQWEFF.

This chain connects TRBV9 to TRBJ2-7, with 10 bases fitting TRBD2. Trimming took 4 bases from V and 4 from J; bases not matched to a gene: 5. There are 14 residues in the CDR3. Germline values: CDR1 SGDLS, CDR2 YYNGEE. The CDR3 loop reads CASSPSSGSYEQYF. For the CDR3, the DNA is TGTGCCAGCAGCCCCTCTAGCGGGAGTTACGAGCAGTACTTC.

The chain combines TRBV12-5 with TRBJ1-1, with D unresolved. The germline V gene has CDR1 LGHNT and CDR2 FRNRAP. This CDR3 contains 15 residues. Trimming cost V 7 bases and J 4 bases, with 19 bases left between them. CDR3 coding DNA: TGTGCTAGTGCCCTCTTTAGTCAGAGCGGCACTGAAGCTTTCTTT. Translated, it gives CASALFSQSGTEAFF.

The CDR3 loop is CSVEVGGVLNTEAFF. The CDR3 DNA reads TGCAGCGTTGAAGTCGGAGGGGTCCTGAACACTGAAGCTTTCTTT. V and J are TRBV29-1 and TRBJ1-1, with a weak D call TRBD1 (5 bases). This CDR3 contains 15 residues. The V end lost 1 base, the J end lost 0 bases, and 12 bases lay between the germline ends. CDR1 and CDR2 from the germline V gene are SQVTM and ANQGSEA. The entire variable domain, with the rest obtained from reference TRBV29-1 and TRBJ1-1, is as follows: SAVISQKPSRDICQRGTSLTIQCQVDSQVTMMFWYRQQPGQSLTLIATANQGSEATYESGFVIDKFPISRPNLTFSTLTVSNMSPEDSSIYLCSVEVGGVLNTEAFFGQGTRLTVV.

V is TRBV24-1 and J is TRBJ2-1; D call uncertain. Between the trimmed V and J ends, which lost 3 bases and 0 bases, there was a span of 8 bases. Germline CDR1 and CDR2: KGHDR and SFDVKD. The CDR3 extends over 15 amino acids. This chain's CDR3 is CATSDEMSSYNEQFF. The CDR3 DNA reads TGTGCCACCAGTGATGAAATGAGCTCCTACAATGAGCAGTTCTTC.

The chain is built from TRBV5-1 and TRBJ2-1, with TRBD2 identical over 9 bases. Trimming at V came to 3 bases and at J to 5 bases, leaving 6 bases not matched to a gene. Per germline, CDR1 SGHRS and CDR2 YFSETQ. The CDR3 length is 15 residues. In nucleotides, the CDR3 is TGCGCCAGCAGCTCAGGACTAGCGTGGGACAATGAGCAGTTCTTC. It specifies CASSSGLAWDNEQFF. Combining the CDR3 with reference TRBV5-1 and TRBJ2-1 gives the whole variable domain KAGVTQTPRYLIKTRGQQVTLSCSPISGHRSVSWYQQTPGQGLQFLFEYFSETQRNKGNFPGRFSGRQFSNSRSEMNVSTLELGDSALYLCASSSGLAWDNEQFFGPGTRLTVL.

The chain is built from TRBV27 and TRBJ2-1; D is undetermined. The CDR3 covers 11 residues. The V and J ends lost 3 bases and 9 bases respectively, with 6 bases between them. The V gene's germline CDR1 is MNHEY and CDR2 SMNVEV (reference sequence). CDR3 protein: CASSFPGEQFF. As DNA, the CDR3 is TGTGCCAGCAGTTTCCCGGGTGAGCAGTTCTTC.

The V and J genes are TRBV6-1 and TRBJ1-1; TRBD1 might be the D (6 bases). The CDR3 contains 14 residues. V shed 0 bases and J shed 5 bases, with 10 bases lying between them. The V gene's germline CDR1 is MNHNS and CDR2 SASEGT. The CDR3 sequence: CASSEASGVTEAFF. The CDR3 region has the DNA TGTGCCAGCAGTGAAGCGTCAGGGGTGACTGAAGCTTTCTTT.

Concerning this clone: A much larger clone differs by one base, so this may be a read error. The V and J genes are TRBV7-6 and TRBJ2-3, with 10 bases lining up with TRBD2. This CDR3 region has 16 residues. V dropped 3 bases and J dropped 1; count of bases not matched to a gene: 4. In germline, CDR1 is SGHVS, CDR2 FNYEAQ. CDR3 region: CASSLAGTSGTDTQYF. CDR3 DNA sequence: TGTGCCAGCAGCTTGGCCGGGACTAGCGGCACAGATACGCAGTATTTT. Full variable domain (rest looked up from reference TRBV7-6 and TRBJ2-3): GAGVSQSPRYKVTKRGQDVALRCDPISGHVSLYWYRQALGQGPEFLTYFNYEAQQDKSGLPNDRFSAERPEGSISTLTIQRTEQRDSAMYRCASSLAGTSGTDTQYFGPGTRLTVL.

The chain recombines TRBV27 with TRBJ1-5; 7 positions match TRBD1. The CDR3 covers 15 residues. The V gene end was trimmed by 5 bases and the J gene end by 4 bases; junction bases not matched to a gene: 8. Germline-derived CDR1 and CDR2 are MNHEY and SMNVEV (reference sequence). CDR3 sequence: CASSKQGSPNQPQHF. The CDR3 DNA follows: TGTGCCAGCAGTAAACAGGGGAGCCCAAATCAGCCCCAGCATTTT.

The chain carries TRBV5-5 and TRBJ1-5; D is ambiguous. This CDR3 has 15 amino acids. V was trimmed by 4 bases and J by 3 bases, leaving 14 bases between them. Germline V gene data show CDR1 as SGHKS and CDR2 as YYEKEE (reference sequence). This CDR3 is CASSPLTVLNQPQHF. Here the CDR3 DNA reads TGTGCCAGCAGCCCGCTCACAGTTCTCAATCAGCCCCAGCATTTT. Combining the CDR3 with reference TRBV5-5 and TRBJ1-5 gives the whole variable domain DAGVTQSPTHLIKTRGQQVTLRCSPISGHKSVSWYQQVLGQGPQFIFQYYEKEERGRGNFPDRFSARQFPNYSSELNVNALLLGDSALYLCASSPLTVLNQPQHFGDGTRLSIL.

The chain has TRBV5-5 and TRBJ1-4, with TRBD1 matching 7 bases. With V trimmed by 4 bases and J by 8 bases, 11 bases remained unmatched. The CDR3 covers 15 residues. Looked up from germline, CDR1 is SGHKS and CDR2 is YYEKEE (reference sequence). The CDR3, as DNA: TGTGCCAGCAGCATCACAGGGGCCAGGTCAGAAAAACTGTTTTTT. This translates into CASSITGARSEKLFF.

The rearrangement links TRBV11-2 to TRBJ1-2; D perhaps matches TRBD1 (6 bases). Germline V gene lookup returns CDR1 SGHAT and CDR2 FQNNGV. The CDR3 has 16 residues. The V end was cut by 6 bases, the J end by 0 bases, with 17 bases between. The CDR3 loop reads CASRTPGHSANYGYTF. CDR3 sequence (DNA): TGTGCCAGCAGGACTCCGGGACACTCAGCTAACTATGGCTACACCTTC.

The CDR3 nucleotides read TGTGCCAGCAGCGTAGACCCAGGGGGAAGCACAGATACGCAGTATTTT. This encodes CASSVDPGGSTDTQYF. This rearrangement joins TRBV9 to TRBJ2-3, with 7 bases matching TRBD1. V was clipped by 0 bases and J by 0 bases; unmatched bases: 4. This CDR3 is built from 16 residues. Germline CDR1 is SGDLS and CDR2 is YYNGEE. The full variable domain, its missing parts supplied by reference TRBV9 and TRBJ2-3, is DSGVTQTPKHLITATGQRVTLRCSPRSGDLSVYWYQQSLDQGLQFLIQYYNGEERAKGNILERFSAQQFPDLHSELNLSSLELGDSALYFCASSVDPGGSTDTQYFGPGTRLTVL.

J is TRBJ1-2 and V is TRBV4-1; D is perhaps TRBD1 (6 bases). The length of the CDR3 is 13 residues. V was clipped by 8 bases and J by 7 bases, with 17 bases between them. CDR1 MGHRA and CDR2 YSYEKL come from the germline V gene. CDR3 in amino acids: CASSPTGLIGYTF. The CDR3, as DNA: TGCGCCAGCTCCCCAACAGGGTTGATTGGCTACACCTTC.

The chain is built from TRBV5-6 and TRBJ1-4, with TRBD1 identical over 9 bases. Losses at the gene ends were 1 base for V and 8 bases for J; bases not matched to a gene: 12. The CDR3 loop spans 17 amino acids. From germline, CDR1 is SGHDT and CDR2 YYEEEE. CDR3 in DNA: TGTGCCAGCAGCTTGCTGGGACAGGGTCTTTGGGAAGAAAAACTGTTTTTT. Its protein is CASSLLGQGLWEEKLFF.

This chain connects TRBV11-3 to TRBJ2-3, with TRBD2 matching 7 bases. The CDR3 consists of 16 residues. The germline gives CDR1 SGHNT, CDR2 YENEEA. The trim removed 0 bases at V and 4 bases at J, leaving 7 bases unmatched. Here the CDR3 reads CASSLDGAGDADTQYF. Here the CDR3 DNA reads TGTGCCAGCAGCTTAGATGGGGCGGGAGATGCAGATACGCAGTATTTT.

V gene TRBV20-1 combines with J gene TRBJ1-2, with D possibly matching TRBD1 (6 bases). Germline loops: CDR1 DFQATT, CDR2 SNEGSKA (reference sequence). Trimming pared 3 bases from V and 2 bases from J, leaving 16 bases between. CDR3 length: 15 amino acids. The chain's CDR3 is CSASRDTILNYGYTF. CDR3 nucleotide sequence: TGCAGTGCTAGTAGGGACACCATCCTGAACTATGGCTACACCTTC.

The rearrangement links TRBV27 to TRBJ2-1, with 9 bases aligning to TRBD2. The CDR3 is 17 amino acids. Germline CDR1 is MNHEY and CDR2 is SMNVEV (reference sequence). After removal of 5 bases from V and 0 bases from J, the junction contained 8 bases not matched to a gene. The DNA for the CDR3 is TGTGCCAGCAGTCCACTACTAGCGGGTCACTCCTACAATGAGCAGTTCTTC. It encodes CASSPLLAGHSYNEQFF.

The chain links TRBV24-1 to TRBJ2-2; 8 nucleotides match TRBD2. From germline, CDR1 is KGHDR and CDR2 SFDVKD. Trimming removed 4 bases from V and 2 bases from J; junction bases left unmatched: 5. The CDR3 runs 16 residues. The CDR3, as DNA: TGTGCCACCAGTGACCTGAGCGGGGGTAACACCGGGGAGCTGTTTTTT. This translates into CATSDLSGGNTGELFF.

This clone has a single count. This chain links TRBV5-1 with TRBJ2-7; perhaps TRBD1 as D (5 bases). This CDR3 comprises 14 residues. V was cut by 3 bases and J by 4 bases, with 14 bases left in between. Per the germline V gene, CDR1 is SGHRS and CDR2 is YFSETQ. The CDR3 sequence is CASSSAPGNYEQYF. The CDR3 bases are TGCGCCAGCAGCTCCGCCCCAGGGAATTACGAGCAGTACTTC. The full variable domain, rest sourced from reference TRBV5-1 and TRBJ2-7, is KAGVTQTPRYLIKTRGQQVTLSCSPISGHRSVSWYQQTPGQGLQFLFEYFSETQRNKGNFPGRFSGRQFSNSRSEMNVSTLELGDSALYLCASSSAPGNYEQYFGPGTRLTVT.